A single sample gave rise to the 28 T cell receptor beta chains below, sequenced in a study of cytomegalovirus exposure and HLA in healthy donors. The PCR contained 60 Vbeta and 13 Jbeta primers. Repertoires were generated with immunoSEQ multiplex PCR, while TCRdb's copy carries only in-frame clones and drops some. The sample gives approximately 90,000 clones, around 70% of which show up once; over 12% is in the top ten. The sequencing sample was made of PBMCs. These receptors all come from a woman aged 45 to 65 in good health and CMV-seropositive.

The chain combines TRBV4-2 with TRBJ2-3; D is undetermined. V shed 2 bases and J shed 0 bases, with 6 bases lying between them. In germline, CDR1 is LGHNA, CDR2 YNFKEQ. The CDR3 contains 14 residues. This CDR3 reads CASSQSSSTDTQYF. Written as DNA, the CDR3 is TGTGCCAGCAGCCAATCCTCTAGCACAGATACGCAGTATTTT.

V is TRBV7-6 and J is TRBJ2-1; 12 nucleotides line up with TRBD2. J gave up 0 bases and V 3 bases, and 0 bases lay outside the gene matches. The CDR3 extends over 16 amino acids. Germline V gene sequence: CDR1 SGHVS, CDR2 FNYEAQ. CDR3 nucleotide sequence: TGTGCCAGCAGCTTGGGACTAGCGGGCTCCTACAATGAGCAGTTCTTC. This sequence encodes CASSLGLAGSYNEQFF. The full variable domain, completed using reference TRBV7-6 and TRBJ2-1, is GAGVSQSPRYKVTKRGQDVALRCDPISGHVSLYWYRQALGQGPEFLTYFNYEAQQDKSGLPNDRFSAERPEGSISTLTIQRTEQRDSAMYRCASSLGLAGSYNEQFFGPGTRLTVL.

This clone showed up just once. The V call is TRBV27, the J call TRBJ1-5, with 8 bases identical to TRBD1. V was clipped by 6 bases and J by 4 bases; unmatched bases: 5. Germline V gene data show CDR1 as MNHEY and CDR2 as SMNVEV (reference sequence). This CDR3 is 14 amino acids long. In nucleotides, the CDR3 is TGTGCCAGCAGACGGACAGGGAATAATCAGCCCCAGCATTTT. Amino acid sequence: CASRRTGNNQPQHF.

V gene TRBV7-9 combines with J gene TRBJ2-7, with 11 bases fitting TRBD2. The germline V gene has CDR1 SEHNR and CDR2 FQNEAQ (reference sequence). This CDR3 contains 14 residues. The V gene end was trimmed by 11 bases and the J gene end by 6 bases; junction bases not matched to a gene: 12. The chain's CDR3 is CAAHRGTSGGEQYF. In DNA, the CDR3 is TGTGCCGCCCACAGGGGGACTAGCGGAGGCGAGCAGTACTTC.

The chain employs TRBV6-1 and TRBJ2-1, with a weak D call TRBD1 (5 bases). Germline CDR1 reads MNHNS; CDR2 reads SASEGT. V was pared by 3 bases and J by 5 bases, with 8 bases between. There are 13 residues in the CDR3. The CDR3: CASSDPGNNEQFF. CDR3 sequence (DNA): TGTGCCAGCAGTGATCCAGGGAACAATGAGCAGTTCTTC.

This clone is a singleton in its sample. The chain is built from TRBV6-5 and TRBJ1-1; maybe TRBD1 (5 bases). Trimming shortened V by 10 bases and J by 4 bases, and 16 bases separated the two germline ends. The V gene's germline CDR1 is MNHEY and CDR2 SVGAGI. The CDR3 is made up of 13 amino acids. The CDR3 DNA reads as TGTGCCACAGGTTCGTTGGGGCTCACTGAAGCTTTCTTT. It specifies CATGSLGLTEAFF.

This clone rates as medium-sized (0.01 to 0.1%). V usage is TRBV2 and J usage is TRBJ2-7; D uncertain. The CDR3 contains 14 residues. V lost 6 bases to trimming and J lost 1 base, with 13 bases between them. CDR1 is SNHLY, CDR2 FYNNEI, per germline. Here the CDR3 DNA reads TGTGCCAGCAGAAAACAAGTGGTGTCCTACGAGCAGTACTTC. Translating it yields CASRKQVVSYEQYF.

This chain links TRBV2 with TRBJ2-7; maybe TRBD1 (6 bases). This CDR3 comprises 12 residues. Trimming removed 10 bases from V and 2 bases from J, with 12 bases in between. CDR1 is SNHLY, CDR2 FYNNEI, per germline. The CDR3: CATQGLTYEQYF. CDR3 DNA sequence: TGTGCCACCCAGGGGCTAACCTACGAGCAGTACTTC.

The chain has TRBV27 and TRBJ1-3; 7 bases match TRBD1. Germline CDR1 reads MNHEY; CDR2 reads SMNVEV (reference sequence). J gave up 6 bases and V 2 bases, and 7 bases lay outside the gene matches. The CDR3 is made up of 15 amino acids. The DNA for the CDR3 is TGTGCCAGCAGTTTACAAGGGGGCCCCCAAAACACCATATATTTT. Translated: CASSLQGGPQNTIYF.

The V call is TRBV6-1, the J call TRBJ2-3; D is perhaps TRBD1 (6 bases). V was pared by 8 bases and J by 0 bases, with 6 bases between. The length of the CDR3 is 12 residues. Germline assignment: CDR1 MNHNS and CDR2 SASEGT. The CDR3 is CASDRSTDTQYF. As DNA, the CDR3 is TGTGCCAGCGACAGGAGCACAGATACGCAGTATTTT.

In the case of this clone: A junction end diverges from the germline sequence, so it may reflect a read error. The chain joins TRBV28 to TRBJ1-5, with a tentative D call TRBD1 (6 bases). Germline values: CDR1 MDHEN, CDR2 SYDVKM. The length of the CDR3 is 17 residues. The CDR3 reads CAGSPPRTAYSNQPQHF. DNA of the CDR3: TGTGCCGGCAGTCCCCCCAGGACAGCCTATAGCAATCAGCCCCAGCATTTT.

CDR3 amino acids: CASSQYQDNDTDEQYF. The CDR3 DNA reads TGCGCCAGCAGTCAATATCAGGACAACGATACAGACGAGCAGTACTTC. The chain has TRBV23-1 and TRBJ2-7; maybe TRBD1 (5 bases). TRBV23-1 belongs to the ORF category, with a function that is uncertain. This CDR3 region has 16 residues. V was shortened by 1 base and J by 5 bases, with 18 bases between the two germline ends.

This clone was counted a single time. This chain joins TRBV19 and TRBJ1-5; D might be TRBD1 (6 bases). V shed 5 bases and J shed 2 bases, with 10 bases lying between them. Germline V CDR1 and CDR2: LNHDA, SQIVND (reference sequence). The CDR3 has 14 amino acids. The CDR3 coding sequence is TGTGCCAGTAGTGGGGGGGCGGGCAATCAGCCCCAGCATTTT. Encoded protein: CASSGGAGNQPQHF.

The rearrangement joins TRBV15 to TRBJ2-1; 8 bases align to TRBD2. Looked up from germline, CDR1 is LNHNV and CDR2 is YYDKDF (reference sequence). This CDR3 has 15 amino acids. Losses at the gene ends were 1 base for V and 1 base for J; bases not matched to a gene: 0. Here the CDR3 DNA reads TGTGCCACCAGCAGAGTAGCGGGATCCTACAATGAGCAGTTCTTC. Amino acid sequence: CATSRVAGSYNEQFF. The full variable domain, with the rest looked up from reference TRBV15 and TRBJ2-1, is DAMVIQNPRYQVTQFGKPVTLSCSQTLNHNVMYWYQQKSSQAPKLLFHYYDKDFNNEADTPDNFQSRRPNTSFCFLDIRSPGLGDTAMYLCATSRVAGSYNEQFFGPGTRLTVL.

The chain has TRBV6-1 and TRBJ2-3, with TRBD2 matching 10 bases. Germline loops: CDR1 MNHNS, CDR2 SASEGT. V shed 9 bases and J 0 bases; nucleotides not matched to a gene: 6. CDR3 length: 15 amino acids. CDR3 DNA sequence: TGTGCCAGTACCGTAGCGGGAGGAAGCACAGATACGCAGTATTTT. It encodes CASTVAGGSTDTQYF.

Worth noting for this clone: Its ends do not fully match the called genes, so a read error is possible. The chain carries TRBV5-6 and TRBJ2-7, with 7 bases that match TRBD1. This CDR3 spans 12 amino acids. Germline assignment: CDR1 SGHDT and CDR2 YYEEEE. The CDR3 DNA is TGTGCCAGCAGCTTGGGGGGGTGGCAGGGGGACTTC. Its translation is CASSLGGWQGDF.

The chain recombines TRBV4-3 with TRBJ2-3; D is ambiguous. Trimming removed 8 bases at V and 0 bases at J, with 15 bases between. Germline CDR1 reads LGHNA; CDR2 reads YSLEER. This CDR3 comprises 15 residues. In DNA form, the CDR3 reads TGCGCCAGCTCCCGTTCCCCAACTAGCACAGATACGCAGTATTTT. This translates into CASSRSPTSTDTQYF.

Note on this clone: An end of the junction differs from the germline gene, which may be a read error. The chain employs TRBV11-2 and TRBJ2-7, with D tentatively TRBD2 (6 bases). This CDR3 comprises 15 residues. The germline V gene encodes CDR1 SGHAT and CDR2 FQNNGV. DNA of the CDR3: TGTGCCAGCAGCCTAGAAATGGGGGGCTCCTACGAGCAGTACTTC. Its protein product is CASSLEMGGSYEQYF.

The chain links TRBV12-5 to TRBJ1-2; no clear D gene. V was shortened by 1 base and J by 3 bases, with 9 bases between the two germline ends. Germline V gives CDR1 LGHNT, CDR2 FRNRAP. The CDR3 has 14 residues. The CDR3 nucleotides read TGTGCTAGTGGTTTGGACCCAGGTTACTATGGCTACACCTTC. Protein sequence: CASGLDPGYYGYTF.

This clone was seen only once. V and J are TRBV7-8 and TRBJ2-7; a possible D gene is TRBD2 (6 bases). Germline V gene lookup returns CDR1 SGHVS and CDR2 FQNEAQ. The CDR3 contains 12 residues. V lost 5 bases and J lost 9, with 14 bases in between. Here the CDR3 DNA reads TGTGCCAGCAGCCCAGTACGGGGAGGGCAGTACTTC. This codes for CASSPVRGGQYF.

This chain connects TRBV14 to TRBJ2-2; 7 nucleotides agree with TRBD1. The CDR3 covers 14 residues. The V and J ends lost 4 bases and 5 bases, in that order; junction bases with no gene match: 4. Germline CDR1 reads SGHDN; CDR2 reads FVKESK. The CDR3 reads CASSPRTGTGELFF. Written as DNA, the CDR3 is TGTGCCAGCAGCCCAAGGACAGGTACCGGGGAGCTGTTTTTT.

This chain links TRBV6-6 with TRBJ1-1; TRBD1 might be the D (6 bases). Trimming pared 6 bases from V and 1 base from J, leaving 9 bases between. The CDR3 sequence is 13 residues long. From germline, CDR1 is MNHNY and CDR2 SVGAGI (reference sequence). The CDR3 nucleotides are TGTGCCAGCAGCCAACAGGGGAACACTGAAGCTTTCTTT. It encodes CASSQQGNTEAFF.

A few counts support this clone. The chain links TRBV29-1 to TRBJ2-2, with 7 bases matching TRBD1. V dropped 5 bases and J dropped 6; count of bases not matched to a gene: 9. Germline-derived CDR1 and CDR2 are SQVTM and ANQGSEA. There are 14 residues in the CDR3. In DNA form, the CDR3 reads TGCAGCGTTTATTCGACAGGGAAGGCCGGGGAGCTGTTTTTT. Residues: CSVYSTGKAGELFF.

As regards this clone: The sample holds other DNA sequences that translate to the same CDR3. The chain joins TRBV7-9 to TRBJ2-7; no definite D call. This CDR3 has 12 residues. Germline V gives CDR1 SEHNR, CDR2 FQNEAQ (reference sequence). V gave up 3 bases and J gave up 3 bases, with 6 bases separating them. The CDR3 DNA is TGTGCCAGCAGCTTGTCAGGCTACGAGCAGTACTTC. Encoded protein: CASSLSGYEQYF. Combining the CDR3 with reference TRBV7-9 and TRBJ2-7 gives the whole variable domain DTGVSQNPRHKITKRGQNVTFRCDPISEHNRLYWYRQTLGQGPEFLTYFQNEAQLEKSRLLSDRFSAERPKGSFSTLEIQRTEQGDSAMYLCASSLSGYEQYFGPGTRLTVT.

This rearrangement joins TRBV7-9 to TRBJ1-2; D remains unclear. Trimming took off 0 bases at V and 6 bases at J, with 5 bases between the two ends. CDR1 is SEHNR, CDR2 FQNEAQ, per germline (reference sequence). CDR3 length: 12 residues. The CDR3 DNA follows: TGTGCCAGCAGCTTAGCCCGGGATGGCTACACCTTC. This translates into CASSLARDGYTF.

The table lists this clone with a count of one. This rearrangement joins TRBV5-4 to TRBJ1-2; D uncertain. This CDR3 spans 13 amino acids. V was trimmed by 0 bases and J by 8 bases, leaving 11 bases between them. CDR1 SGHNT and CDR2 YYREEE come from the germline V gene (reference sequence). The CDR3 coding sequence is TGTGCCAGCAGCTTGGGGGCTATAGAGGGCTACACCTTC. It yields the protein CASSLGAIEGYTF.

The J gene is TRBJ2-5, the V gene TRBV13, with 7 bases identical to TRBD2. Germline CDR1 reads PRHDT; CDR2 reads FYEKMQ (reference sequence). V trimming: 1 base; J trimming: 5 bases; junction bases outside the gene matches: 4. The CDR3 is 14 amino acids. Here the CDR3 DNA reads TGTGCCAGCAGCTTAGATACCGGGAGGGAGACCCAGTACTTC. The encoded protein is CASSLDTGRETQYF.

V is TRBV5-1 and J is TRBJ1-1, with TRBD1 matching 9 bases. The CDR3 totals 14 residues. V was clipped by 4 bases and J by 3 bases; unmatched bases: 4. Germline V gives CDR1 SGHRS, CDR2 YFSETQ. The CDR3 loop is CASSAQGADTEAFF. The DNA of the CDR3 is TGCGCCAGCAGCGCACAGGGGGCTGACACTGAAGCTTTCTTT.